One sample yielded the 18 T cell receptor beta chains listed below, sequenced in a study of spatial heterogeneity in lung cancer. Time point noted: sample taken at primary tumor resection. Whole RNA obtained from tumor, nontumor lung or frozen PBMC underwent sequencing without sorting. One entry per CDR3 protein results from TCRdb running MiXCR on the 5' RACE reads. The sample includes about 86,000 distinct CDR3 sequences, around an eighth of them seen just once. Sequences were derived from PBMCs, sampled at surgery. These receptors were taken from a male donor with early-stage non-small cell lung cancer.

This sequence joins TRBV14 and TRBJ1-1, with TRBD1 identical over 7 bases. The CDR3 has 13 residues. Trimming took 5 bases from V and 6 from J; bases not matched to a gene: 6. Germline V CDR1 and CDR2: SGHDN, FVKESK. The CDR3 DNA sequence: TGTGCCAGCAGCTTCGACAGGGTTGCTGAAGCTTTCTTT. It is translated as CASSFDRVAEAFF.

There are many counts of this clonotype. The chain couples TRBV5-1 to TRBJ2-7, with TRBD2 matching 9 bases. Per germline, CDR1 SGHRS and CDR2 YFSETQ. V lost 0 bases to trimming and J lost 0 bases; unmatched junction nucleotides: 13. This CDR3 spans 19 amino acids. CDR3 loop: CASSLDLAGFASHSYEQYF. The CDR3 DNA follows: TGCGCCAGCAGCTTGGATCTAGCGGGATTTGCCTCTCACTCCTACGAGCAGTACTTC.

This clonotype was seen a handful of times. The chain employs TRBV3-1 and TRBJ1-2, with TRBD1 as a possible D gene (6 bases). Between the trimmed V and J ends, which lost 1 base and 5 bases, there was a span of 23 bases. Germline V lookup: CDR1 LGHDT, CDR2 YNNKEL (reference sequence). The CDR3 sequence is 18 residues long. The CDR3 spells CASSQGWGAVRTIYGYTF. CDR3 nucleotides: TGTGCCAGCAGCCAAGGTTGGGGGGCAGTCAGGACGATATATGGCTACACCTTC.

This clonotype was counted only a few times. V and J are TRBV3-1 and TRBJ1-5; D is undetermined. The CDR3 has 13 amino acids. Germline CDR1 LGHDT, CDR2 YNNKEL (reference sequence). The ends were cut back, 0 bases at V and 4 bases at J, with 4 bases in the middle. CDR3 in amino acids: CASSQDTNQPQHF. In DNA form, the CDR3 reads TGTGCCAGCAGCCAAGACACGAATCAGCCCCAGCATTTT. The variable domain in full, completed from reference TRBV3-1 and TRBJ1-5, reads DTAVSQTPKYLVTQMGNDKSIKCEQNLGHDTMYWYKQDSKKFLKIMFSYNNKELIINETVPNRFSPKSPDKAHLNLHINSLELGDSAVYFCASSQDTNQPQHFGDGTRLSIL.

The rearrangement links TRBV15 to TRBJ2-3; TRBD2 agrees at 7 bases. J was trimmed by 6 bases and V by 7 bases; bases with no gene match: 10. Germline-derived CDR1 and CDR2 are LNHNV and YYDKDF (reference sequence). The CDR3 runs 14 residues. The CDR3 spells CATTPGLQSDTQYF. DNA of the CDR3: TGTGCCACCACTCCGGGACTACAATCTGATACGCAGTATTTT.

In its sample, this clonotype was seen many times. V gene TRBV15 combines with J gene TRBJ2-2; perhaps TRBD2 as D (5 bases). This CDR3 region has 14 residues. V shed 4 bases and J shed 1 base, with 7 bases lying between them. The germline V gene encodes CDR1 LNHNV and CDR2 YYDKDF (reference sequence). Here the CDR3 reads CATSIRGNTGELFF. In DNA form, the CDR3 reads TGTGCCACCAGCATTCGGGGGAACACCGGGGAGCTGTTTTTT. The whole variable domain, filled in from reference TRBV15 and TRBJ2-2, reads DAMVIQNPRYQVTQFGKPVTLSCSQTLNHNVMYWYQQKSSQAPKLLFHYYDKDFNNEADTPDNFQSRRPNTSFCFLDIRSPGLGDTAMYLCATSIRGNTGELFFGEGSRLTVL.

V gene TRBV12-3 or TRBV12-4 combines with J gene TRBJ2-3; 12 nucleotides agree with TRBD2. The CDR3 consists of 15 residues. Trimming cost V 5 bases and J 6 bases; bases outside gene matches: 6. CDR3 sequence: CASSPGTSGFDTQYF. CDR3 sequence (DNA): TGTGCCAGCAGTCCCGGGACTAGCGGGTTTGATACGCAGTATTTT.

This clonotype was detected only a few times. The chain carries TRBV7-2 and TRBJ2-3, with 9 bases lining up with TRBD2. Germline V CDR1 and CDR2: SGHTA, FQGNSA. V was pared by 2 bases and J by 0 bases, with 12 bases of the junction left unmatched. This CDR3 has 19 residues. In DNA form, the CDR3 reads TGTGCCAGCAGCTTACCCCACCGCCCTAGCGGGGCCAGCACAGATACGCAGTATTTT. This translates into CASSLPHRPSGASTDTQYF.

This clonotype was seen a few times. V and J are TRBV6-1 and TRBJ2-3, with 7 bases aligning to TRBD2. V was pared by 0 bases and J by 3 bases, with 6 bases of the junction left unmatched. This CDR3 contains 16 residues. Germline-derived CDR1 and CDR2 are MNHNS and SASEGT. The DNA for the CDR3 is TGTGCCAGCAGTGAAGCGTTAGGGCGGGGGACAGATACGCAGTATTTT. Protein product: CASSEALGRGTDTQYF.

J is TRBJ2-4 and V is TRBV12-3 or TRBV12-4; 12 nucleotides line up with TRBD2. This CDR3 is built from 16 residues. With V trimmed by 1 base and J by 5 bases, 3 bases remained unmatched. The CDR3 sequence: CASSLGLAGGENIQYF. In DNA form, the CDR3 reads TGTGCCAGCAGTTTAGGGCTAGCGGGAGGGGAAAACATTCAGTACTTC.

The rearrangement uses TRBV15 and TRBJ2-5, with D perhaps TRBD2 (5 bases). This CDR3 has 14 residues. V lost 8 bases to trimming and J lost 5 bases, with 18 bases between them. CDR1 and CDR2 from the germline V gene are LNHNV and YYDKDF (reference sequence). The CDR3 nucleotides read TGTGCCACCCGAGGGCGGGCCGGAGAGGAGACCCAGTACTTC. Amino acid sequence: CATRGRAGEETQYF.

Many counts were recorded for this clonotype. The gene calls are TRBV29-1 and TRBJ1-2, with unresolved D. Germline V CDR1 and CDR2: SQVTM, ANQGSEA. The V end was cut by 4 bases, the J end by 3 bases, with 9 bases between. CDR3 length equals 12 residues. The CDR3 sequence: CSVVSVDYGYTF. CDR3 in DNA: TGCAGCGTTGTGAGTGTCGACTATGGCTACACCTTC.

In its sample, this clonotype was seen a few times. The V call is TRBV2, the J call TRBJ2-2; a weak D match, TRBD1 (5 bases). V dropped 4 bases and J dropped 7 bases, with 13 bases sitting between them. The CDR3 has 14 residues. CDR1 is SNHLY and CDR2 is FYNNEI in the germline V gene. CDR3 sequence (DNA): TGTGCCAGCAGTGGGTGGGGCGGTGTCGGGGAGCTGTTTTTT. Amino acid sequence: CASSGWGGVGELFF.

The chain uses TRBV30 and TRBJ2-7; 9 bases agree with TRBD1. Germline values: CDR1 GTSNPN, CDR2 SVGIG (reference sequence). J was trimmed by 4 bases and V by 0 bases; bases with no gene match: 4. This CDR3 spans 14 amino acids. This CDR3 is CAWSVHGTGYEQYF. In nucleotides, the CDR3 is TGTGCCTGGAGTGTACACGGGACAGGGTACGAGCAGTACTTC. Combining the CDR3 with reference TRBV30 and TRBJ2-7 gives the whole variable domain SQTIHQWPATLVQPVGSPLSLECTVEGTSNPNLYWYRQAAGRGLQLLFYSVGIGQISSEVPQNLSASRPQDRQFILSSKKLLLSDSGFYLCAWSVHGTGYEQYFGPGTRLTVT.

CDR3 DNA sequence: TGTGCCAGCAGCCAAGACCGGGGTCGTGAGCAGTTCTTC. Translating it yields CASSQDRGREQFF. This chain joins TRBV14 and TRBJ2-1; a possible D gene is TRBD2 (5 bases). In germline, CDR1 is SGHDN, CDR2 FVKESK. Trimming left V 0 bases short and J 9 bases short, with 9 bases between. The CDR3 is 13 amino acids. Looking up the rest from reference TRBV14 and TRBJ2-1 gives the full variable domain: EAGVTQFPSHSVIEKGQTVTLRCDPISGHDNLYWYRRVMGKEIKFLLHFVKESKQDESGMPNNRFLAERTGGTYSTLKVQPAELEDSGVYFCASSQDRGREQFFGPGTRLTVL.

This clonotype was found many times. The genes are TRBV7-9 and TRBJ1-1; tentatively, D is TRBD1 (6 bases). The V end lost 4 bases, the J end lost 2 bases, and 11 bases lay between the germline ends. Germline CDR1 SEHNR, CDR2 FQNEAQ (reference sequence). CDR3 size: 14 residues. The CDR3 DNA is TGTGCCAGCAGCTCAGCACAGGGTAACACTGAAGCTTTCTTT. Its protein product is CASSSAQGNTEAFF.

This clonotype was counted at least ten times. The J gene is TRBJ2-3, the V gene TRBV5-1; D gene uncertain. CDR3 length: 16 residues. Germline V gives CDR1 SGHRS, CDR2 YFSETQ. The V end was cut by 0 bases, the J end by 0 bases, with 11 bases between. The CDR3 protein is CASSLDGGSSTDTQYF. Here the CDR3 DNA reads TGCGCCAGCAGCTTGGATGGCGGATCTAGCACAGATACGCAGTATTTT.

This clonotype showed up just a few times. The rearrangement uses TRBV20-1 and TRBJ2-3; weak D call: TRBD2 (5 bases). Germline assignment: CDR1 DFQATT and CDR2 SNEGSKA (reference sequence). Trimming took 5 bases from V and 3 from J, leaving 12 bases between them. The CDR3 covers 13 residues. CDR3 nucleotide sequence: TGCAGTGCTCGGACTGCCGGTACAGATACGCAGTATTTT. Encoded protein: CSARTAGTDTQYF.